Listed here are 5 T cell receptor beta chains from one sample, sequenced in a study of T cells after yellow fever vaccination. Each CDR3 protein gets one entry after TCRdb re-called the 5' RACE reads with MiXCR. The data contain hundreds of thousands of distinct CDR3 sequences, roughly 8.6% of them singletons. The sequencing used PBMCs, collected roughly seven weeks after the first yellow fever vaccination. These receptors all come from a man aged 18 to 29 who received the YFV17D yellow fever vaccine.

This clonotype was found a few times. The chain couples TRBV11-2 to TRBJ2-7; unclear D gene. V was clipped by 2 bases and J by 4 bases, with 9 bases between them. From germline, CDR1 is SGHAT and CDR2 FQNNGV. The CDR3 consists of 13 residues. The CDR3 here is CASSLSGWYEQYF. Written as DNA, the CDR3 is TGTGCCAGCAGCTTATCAGGATGGTACGAGCAGTACTTC.

This clonotype was recorded many times. J is TRBJ1-2 and V is TRBV5-1, with D perhaps matching TRBD1 (5 bases). Trimming left V 4 bases short and J 0 bases short, with 10 bases between. The germline V gene has CDR1 SGHRS and CDR2 YFSETQ. The CDR3 consists of 14 residues. CDR3 in DNA: TGCGCCAGCAGCGAGGGGATAGCTAACTATGGCTACACCTTC. This gives the protein CASSEGIANYGYTF.

This chain's CDR3 is CSAGTGIGTQYF. The CDR3 DNA reads TGCAGTGCTGGAACAGGGATAGGGACCCAGTACTTC. The chain is built from TRBV20-1 and TRBJ2-5; TRBD1 is a possible D gene (6 bases). The CDR3 has 12 residues. The V end lost 5 bases, the J end lost 7 bases, and 14 bases lay between the germline ends. Looked up from germline, CDR1 is DFQATT and CDR2 is SNEGSKA (reference sequence).

Many counts were recorded for this clonotype. The rearrangement links TRBV7-2 to TRBJ1-2; D is unclear. The CDR3 runs 17 residues. From germline, CDR1 is SGHTA and CDR2 FQGNSA. The V and J ends lost 5 bases and 0 bases respectively, with 19 bases between them. The CDR3 is CASSTREAVVANYGYTF. The CDR3 coding sequence is TGTGCCAGCAGCACCCGAGAAGCAGTCGTGGCTAACTATGGCTACACCTTC.

The chain has TRBV5-1 and TRBJ2-5; TRBD2 agrees at 9 bases. The germline gives CDR1 SGHRS, CDR2 YFSETQ. Trimming took 4 bases from V and 4 from J; bases not matched to a gene: 8. The CDR3 totals 15 residues. The CDR3 sequence is CASSVPVSGGETQYF. In nucleotides, the CDR3 is TGCGCCAGCAGCGTCCCGGTTAGCGGGGGAGAGACCCAGTACTTC.